The rows below give T cell receptor beta chains drawn from one sample of a study of cytomegalovirus exposure and HLA in healthy donors. Assay: immunoSEQ multiplex PCR; the TCRdb copy retains only in-frame clones and omits some. The sample lists roughly 150,000 clones; just under 80% were seen once. Sequencing was carried out using PBMCs. These TCRs come from a man younger than 40 in good health. Both conserved end residues are part of each CDR3. The D gene is left open where the match is weak. Clone size is not always given. Where it is, it says once, few, many or a class for expanded clones.

size,D,V,J,DNA,CDR3
NA,TRBD2,TRBV5-4,TRBJ2-1,TGTGCCAGCAGCGGCGGGACTAGCGGGAGAGGTGGGTACAATGAGCAGTTCTTC,CASSGGTSGRGGYNEQFF
NA,TRBD2,TRBV10-2,TRBJ2-7,TGCGCCAGTTCCGGACTAGACTACGAGCAGTACTTC,CASSGLDYEQYF
NA,TRBD2,TRBV7-7,TRBJ2-1,TGTGCCAGCAGCCCCGGGACTACTAACAATGAGCAGTTCTTC,CASSPGTTNNEQFF
once,TRBD1,TRBV2,TRBJ2-1,TGTGCCAGCAGGGATGGACAGGGGGGGAATGAGCAGTTCTTC,CASRDGQGGNEQFF
few,NA,TRBV28,TRBJ1-5,TGTGCCAGCAGGACCCCAGGGGGCAATCAGCCCCAGCATTTT,CASRTPGGNQPQHF
once,NA,TRBV9,TRBJ2-1,TGTGCCAGCAGCGCACAGGGACGGGGATACAATGAGCAGTTCTTC,CASSAQGRGYNEQFF
NA,TRBD1,TRBV29-1,TRBJ2-3,TGCAGCGCCCGACAGGGGAAACGGCGGGACACAGATACGCAGTATTTT,CSARQGKRRDTDTQYF
NA,TRBD1,TRBV27,TRBJ2-5,TGTGCCAGCAGCTCTGGACAGGGCCAAGAGACCCAGTACTTC,CASSSGQGQETQYF
NA,NA,TRBV7-2,TRBJ2-6,TGTGCCAGCAGCTTTCCCTTCTATGGGGCCGACGTCCTGACTTTC,CASSFPFYGADVLTF
NA,NA,TRBV4-1,TRBJ1-1,TGCGCCAGCAGCCCGTACTGGGGGGGTAACACTGAAGCTTTCTTT,CASSPYWGGNTEAFF
NA,TRBD1,TRBV6-5,TRBJ2-7,TGTGCCAGCAGTCGGGACAGGCGATACGAGCAGTACTTC,CASSRDRRYEQYF
NA,NA,TRBV29-1,TRBJ2-5,TGCAGCGTTGCGGGCAGGGCAAAAGAGACCCAGTACTTC,CSVAGRAKETQYF
NA,NA,TRBV15,TRBJ1-5,TGTGCCACCAGCAGAGAATGGGCGGGGGACAAGGCCCAGCATTTT,CATSREWAGDKAQHF
NA,NA,TRBV5-5,TRBJ1-5,TGTGCCAGCAGCTTCGGCAGGGGTCAGCCCCAGCATTTT,CASSFGRGQPQHF
NA,TRBD2,TRBV10-3,TRBJ2-1,TGTGCCATCAGGCGGGAGAGCTCCTACAATGAGCAGTTCTTC,CAIRRESSYNEQFF
NA,NA,TRBV15,TRBJ1-5,TGTGCCATCAGCAGAGATTCCGCCACAGGCCAGCGCGGGCCCCAGCATTTT,CAISRDSATGQRGPQHF
once,NA,TRBV13,TRBJ2-5,TGTGCCAGCAGCTTAGGGCCAGGGGCCACAAAAGAGACCCAGTACTTC,CASSLGPGATKETQYF
few,TRBD2,TRBV9,TRBJ2-1,TGTGCCAGCAGCCCCCTAAGAGGCGGGAGGGCGGTAAATGAGCAGTTCTTC,CASSPLRGGRAVNEQFF
NA,NA,TRBV7-9,TRBJ2-7,TGTGCCAGCAGCCCCTACCCCGGCTACGAGCAGTACTTC,CASSPYPGYEQYF
few,NA,TRBV15,TRBJ2-3,TGTGCCACCAGCAGAGATCAGGGGGGCTCAGATACGCAGTATTTT,CATSRDQGGSDTQYF
NA,NA,TRBV19,TRBJ1-1,TGTGCCAGTAGTATGGGACACCTAAACACTGAAGCTTTCTTT,CASSMGHLNTEAFF
NA,TRBD2,TRBV5-4,TRBJ2-7,TGTGCCAGCAGCCCCCCTAGCGGGAGACACGAGCAGTACTTC,CASSPPSGRHEQYF
NA,TRBD1,TRBV28,TRBJ1-1,TGTGCCAGCAGTTTGTCCACAGGGGGCTGGACTGAAGCTTTCTTT,CASSLSTGGWTEAFF
NA,NA,TRBV7-9,TRBJ2-7,TGTGCCAGCAGCTGGCGAGGGCTGGGGGAGCAGTACTTC,CASSWRGLGEQYF
NA,TRBD2,TRBV13,TRBJ2-3,TGTGCCAGCAGCTGGTCCGGGACTAGCGGCACAGATACGCAGTATTTT,CASSWSGTSGTDTQYF
once,NA,TRBV9,TRBJ2-1,TGTGCCAGCAGCGACCCCCGACTATCCGATAATGAGCAGTTCTTC,CASSDPRLSDNEQFF
NA,NA,TRBV10-3,TRBJ2-7,TGTGCCATCAGTGAGGGGAGCTACGAGCAGTACTTC,CAISEGSYEQYF
once,NA,TRBV6-5,TRBJ1-3,TGTGCCAGCAGACCAGGGGTCTCTGGAAACACCATATATTTT,CASRPGVSGNTIYF
NA,NA,TRBV27,TRBJ1-2,TGTGCCAGCAGTTTATCGGCTCAGGCTGGCTACACCTTC,CASSLSAQAGYTF
NA,NA,TRBV18,TRBJ1-3,TGTGCCAGCTCACCCGGGACTGGAAACACCATATATTTT,CASSPGTGNTIYF
NA,TRBD2,TRBV5-1,TRBJ2-7,TGCGCCAGCAGTCACAGCGGGACCCCCCCCGACGAGCAGTACTTC,CASSHSGTPPDEQYF
NA,TRBD2,TRBV10-3,TRBJ2-1,TGTGCCATCAGTGAGAACCCTTCCCTAGCGGGGGACAATGAGCAGTTCTTC,CAISENPSLAGDNEQFF
few,NA,TRBV23-1,TRBJ2-3,TGCGCCAGCAGTCAACTACAGGGGGGGAGCACAGATACGCAGTATTTT,CASSQLQGGSTDTQYF
NA,NA,TRBV6-5,TRBJ2-7,TGTGCCAGCAGAAGGACTCCCTACGAGCAGTACTTC,CASRRTPYEQYF
NA,TRBD2,TRBV14,TRBJ2-3,TGTGCCAGCAGCCCAACTAGCGGGAGCGCTACAGATACGCAGTATTTT,CASSPTSGSATDTQYF
NA,TRBD1,TRBV18,TRBJ1-2,TGTGCCAGCTCACCACTAGGGACAGGCGGCTATGGCTACACCTTC,CASSPLGTGGYGYTF
few,NA,TRBV28,TRBJ1-3,TGTGCCAGCAGTTCAGGGGTTCGAGGAAACACCATATATTTT,CASSSGVRGNTIYF
NA,TRBD1,TRBV28,TRBJ1-1,TGTGCCAGCAGTTTCCTCGGACAGGCGGGTGAAGCTTTCTTT,CASSFLGQAGEAFF
NA,NA,TRBV9,TRBJ2-7,TGTGCCAGCAGCGTCGGGGTCAGTGTATACGAGCAGTACTTC,CASSVGVSVYEQYF
NA,NA,TRBV5-6,TRBJ2-2,TGTGCCAGCAGCCCCCCCGGGGGAATGGGCGGGGAGCTGTTTTTT,CASSPPGGMGGELFF
NA,NA,TRBV9,TRBJ2-2,TGTGCCAGCAGCGCACCCCTCGTTGGGCTGAACACCGGGGAGCTGTTTTTT,CASSAPLVGLNTGELFF
once,NA,TRBV4-2,TRBJ2-3,TGTGCCAGCAGCCTTGTACCGAAGGGGGATACGCAGTATTTT,CASSLVPKGDTQYF
NA,TRBD1,TRBV19,TRBJ2-6,TGTGCCACCCAACCGGGACAGGGGTCTGGGGCCAACGTCCTGACTTTC,CATQPGQGSGANVLTF
NA,TRBD2,TRBV19,TRBJ2-5,TGTGCCAGTAGTAAAACTAGCGGGAGTTTAGAGACCCAGTACTTC,CASSKTSGSLETQYF
NA,TRBD1,TRBV15,TRBJ1-3,TGTGCCACCAGCTGGGGACAGGGATACGGAAACACCATATATTTT,CATSWGQGYGNTIYF
NA,TRBD2,TRBV4-1,TRBJ2-7,TGCGCCAGCAGCCAATTTACTAGCGGAAACCCCTACGAGCAGTACTTC,CASSQFTSGNPYEQYF
few,NA,TRBV18,TRBJ2-7,TGTGCCAGCTCCCCCCGCGTTAGGAGCTCCTACGAGCAGTACTTC,CASSPRVRSSYEQYF
NA,TRBD2,TRBV28,TRBJ2-5,TGTGCCAGCAGTCGCCATGGACTAGTTGGGACCCAGTACTTC,CASSRHGLVGTQYF
NA,NA,TRBV6-1,TRBJ1-5,TGTGCCAGCAGTGCGGTAGAGGGCAGGCAGCCCCAGCATTTT,CASSAVEGRQPQHF
NA,TRBD2,TRBV11-2,TRBJ2-5,TGTGCCAGCAGCTTTGCAACTAGCGGTCAAGAGACCCAGTACTTC,CASSFATSGQETQYF
NA,NA,TRBV7-7,TRBJ2-3,TGTGCCAGCAGCTTAGCTTTTGGTGGCGATACGCAGTATTTT,CASSLAFGGDTQYF
NA,TRBD2,TRBV6-5,TRBJ2-3,TGTGCCAGCAGGCGGACTAGCGATTCAGATACGCAGTACTTT,CASRRTSDSDTQYF
NA,NA,TRBV19,TRBJ2-7,TGTGCCAGTAGAGCTACAGGATTCTACGAGCAGTACTTC,CASRATGFYEQYF
NA,NA,TRBV7-2,TRBJ1-6,TGTGCCAGCAGCTTAGTCTATAATAATTCACCCCTCCACTTT,CASSLVYNNSPLHF